The 31 T cell receptor beta chains below come from one sample, sequenced in a study of cytomegalovirus exposure and HLA in healthy donors. 13 Jbeta primers and 60 Vbeta primers were used for the PCR. Using immunoSEQ multiplex PCR, the repertoire was profiled, and TCRdb retains in-frame clones only, with some absent. The repertoire holds around 30,000 clones, with roughly 60% as singletons. Sequencing was done on a sample of PBMCs. Source of these receptors: a male donor in good health and CMV-seropositive.

This clone was seen a handful of times. The V call is TRBV6-1, the J call TRBJ2-7; D is possibly TRBD2 (6 bases). Germline assignment: CDR1 MNHNS and CDR2 SASEGT. V lost 7 bases to trimming and J lost 1 base, with 11 bases between them. This CDR3 is 13 amino acids long. As DNA, the CDR3 is TGTGCCAGCACTGGGACTCCGTCCTACGAGCAGTACTTC. It is translated as CASTGTPSYEQYF.

The chain employs TRBV11-2 and TRBJ2-1; 13 nucleotides line up with TRBD2. The J segment lost 5 bases and the V segment lost 2 bases, leaving 6 bases of the junction unmatched. The germline V gene has CDR1 SGHAT and CDR2 FQNNGV. This CDR3 is 17 amino acids long. CDR3 sequence (DNA): TGTGCCAGCAGCTTAACTTCCGGGACTAGCGGGAACAATGAGCAGTTCTTC. Protein sequence: CASSLTSGTSGNNEQFF.

This clone was detected a few times. The rearrangement joins TRBV5-1 to TRBJ1-1; D perhaps matches TRBD1 (6 bases). From germline, CDR1 is SGHRS and CDR2 YFSETQ. This CDR3 has 15 amino acids. With 0 bases removed from V and 4 bases from J, the gap between germline ends came to 13 bases. DNA for the CDR3: TGCGCCAGCAGCTTGGTGGGGGGGCCGGGCACTGAAGCTTTCTTT. Translated: CASSLVGGPGTEAFF.

The V and J genes are TRBV4-1 and TRBJ1-4, with a weak D call TRBD1 (6 bases). Trimming left V 2 bases short and J 4 bases short, with 8 bases between. The CDR3 contains 14 residues. Germline V gene sequence: CDR1 MGHRA, CDR2 YSYEKL. CDR3 in DNA: TGCGCCAGCAGCCAACAGGGGAATAATGAAAAACTGTTTTTT. This encodes CASSQQGNNEKLFF.

This chain connects TRBV11-3 to TRBJ1-1, with 7 bases matching TRBD1. The trim removed 9 bases at V and 3 bases at J, leaving 4 bases unmatched. CDR3 length: 12 amino acids. Germline CDR1 is SGHNT and CDR2 is YENEEA. This chain's CDR3 is CASGTDYTEAFF. The CDR3 DNA is TGTGCCAGTGGGACAGACTACACTGAAGCTTTCTTT. Based on the CDR3 plus reference TRBV11-3 and TRBJ1-1, the full variable domain is EAGVVQSPRYKIIEKKQPVAFWCNPISGHNTLYWYLQNLGQGPELLIRYENEEAVDDSQLPKDRFSAERLKGVDSTLKIQPAELGDSAVYLCASGTDYTEAFFGQGTRLTVV.

The table lists this clone with many counts. The rearrangement uses TRBV7-9 and TRBJ2-7; TRBD1 aligns across 7 bases. Germline V gene data show CDR1 as SEHNR and CDR2 as FQNEAQ (reference sequence). J gave up 3 bases and V 4 bases, and 3 bases lay outside the gene matches. The CDR3 covers 13 residues. CDR3 bases: TGTGCCAGCAGCTATTGGGACAGCTACGAGCAGTACTTC. Translated: CASSYWDSYEQYF.

This clone occurred a few times. The V gene is TRBV7-9, the J gene TRBJ1-3, with TRBD1 matching 8 bases. Trimming at V came to 5 bases and at J to 7 bases, leaving 7 bases not matched to a gene. Per the germline V gene, CDR1 is SEHNR and CDR2 is FQNEAQ (reference sequence). The length of the CDR3 is 14 residues. DNA for the CDR3: TGTGCCAGCAGCCCGGGGACAGGTGGCAACACCATATATTTT. Translation: CASSPGTGGNTIYF.

V is TRBV7-3 and J is TRBJ2-3, with D uncertain. Per the germline V gene, CDR1 is SGHTA and CDR2 is FQGTGA. CDR3 size: 13 residues. V dropped 2 bases and J dropped 7 bases, with 10 bases sitting between them. CDR3 in amino acids: CASSLGPDNTQYF. Here the CDR3 DNA reads TGTGCCAGCAGCTTAGGTCCAGACAATACGCAGTATTTT.

This sequence joins TRBV6-5 and TRBJ2-4; the D is unclear. The CDR3 has 16 residues. Germline values: CDR1 MNHEY, CDR2 SVGAGI. V dropped 3 bases and J dropped 0 bases, with 12 bases sitting between them. For the CDR3, the DNA is TGTGCCAGCAGTTATGGGCAGCACGTAGCCAAAAACATTCAGTACTTC. This codes for CASSYGQHVAKNIQYF.

This clone has just a few counts. This chain uses TRBV5-6 with TRBJ1-2, with D unclear. Per the germline V gene, CDR1 is SGHDT and CDR2 is YYEEEE. The CDR3 consists of 15 residues. The germline V and J ends were trimmed by 7 bases and 0 bases, with 16 bases remaining between them. DNA for the CDR3: TGTGCCAGCGTCCCCAGAAGACTTGCTAACTATGGCTACACCTTC. It yields the protein CASVPRRLANYGYTF.

This chain uses TRBV6-1 with TRBJ1-3; unclear D gene. The CDR3 is 18 amino acids. Trimming shortened V by 2 bases and J by 0 bases, and 17 bases separated the two germline ends. The V gene's germline CDR1 is MNHNS and CDR2 SASEGT. This chain's CDR3 is CASSEYEVERRSGNTIYF. CDR3 nucleotide sequence: TGTGCCAGCAGTGAATACGAAGTCGAGCGTCGCTCTGGAAACACCATATATTTT.

The chain couples TRBV5-6 to TRBJ1-2, with 7 bases identical to TRBD1. CDR1 and CDR2 (germline): SGHDT, YYEEEE. J gave up 2 bases and V 4 bases, and 14 bases lay outside the gene matches. This CDR3 is 17 amino acids long. The CDR3 DNA follows: TGTGCCAGCAGCGCAGTGATTCGAACAGGGGCCAACTATGGCTACACCTTC. This translates into CASSAVIRTGANYGYTF.

The chain links TRBV10-2 to TRBJ2-1; 12 bases are shared with TRBD2. J lost 9 bases, V lost 4 bases, and 7 bases had no gene match. Germline V gives CDR1 WSHSY, CDR2 SAAADI. The CDR3 runs to 15 residues. The CDR3 region is CASSALAGGLGEQFF. CDR3 DNA: TGCGCCAGCAGTGCCCTAGCGGGAGGGCTAGGTGAGCAGTTCTTC.

The gene calls are TRBV7-9 and TRBJ1-6; D gene unclear. V was pared by 4 bases and J by 7 bases, with 8 bases between. Germline CDR1 SEHNR, CDR2 FQNEAQ (reference sequence). The CDR3 has 13 residues. CDR3 nucleotides: TGTGCCAGCAGCTCCGGGTTAAATTCACCCCTCCACTTT. Translated, it gives CASSSGLNSPLHF.

The V gene is TRBV6-1, the J gene TRBJ2-1; 11 bases map to TRBD2. The CDR3 length is 15 residues. CDR1 is MNHNS and CDR2 is SASEGT in the germline V gene. Losses at the gene ends were 7 bases for V and 3 bases for J; bases not matched to a gene: 5. The CDR3 nucleotides are TGTGCCAGCATCCCGGGACTAGCGGTCTACAATGAGCAGTTCTTC. Translating it yields CASIPGLAVYNEQFF.

This clone was seen more than once but under ten times. The CDR3 DNA reads as TGTGCCACAGGGCGGTTAGATGAAAAACTGTTTTTT. This encodes CATGRLDEKLFF. V gene TRBV19 combines with J gene TRBJ1-4; D is perhaps TRBD1 (5 bases). V shed 10 bases and J shed 6 bases, with 12 bases lying between them. The germline gives CDR1 LNHDA, CDR2 SQIVND (reference sequence). This CDR3 comprises 12 residues.

J is TRBJ1-4 and V is TRBV15, with D uncertain. Trimming cost V 0 bases and J 5 bases, with 10 bases left between them. This CDR3 is built from 15 residues. Germline V gene lookup returns CDR1 LNHNV and CDR2 YYDKDF (reference sequence). The CDR3 DNA sequence: TGTGCCACCAGCAGAGATTTTGGGAGGAATGAAAAACTGTTTTTT. As protein: CATSRDFGRNEKLFF.

The chain recombines TRBV6-1 with TRBJ1-5, with 9 bases fitting TRBD1. V was pared by 4 bases and J by 0 bases, with 10 bases of the junction left unmatched. This CDR3 region has 18 residues. Germline V lookup: CDR1 MNHNS, CDR2 SASEGT. In nucleotides, the CDR3 is TGTGCCAGCAGTGGTCCTCGGGACAGGGTTTATAGCAATCAGCCCCAGCATTTT. It is translated as CASSGPRDRVYSNQPQHF.

The V call is TRBV9, the J call TRBJ2-3; D is undetermined. Trimming shortened V by 3 bases and J by 2 bases, and 10 bases separated the two germline ends. The CDR3 is made up of 14 amino acids. Germline V gene lookup returns CDR1 SGDLS and CDR2 YYNGEE. The CDR3 sequence is CASSALGATDTQYF. The CDR3, as DNA: TGTGCCAGCAGCGCTCTAGGCGCCACAGATACGCAGTATTTT. The variable domain in full, with the rest retrieved from reference TRBV9 and TRBJ2-3, is DSGVTQTPKHLITATGQRVTLRCSPRSGDLSVYWYQQSLDQGLQFLIQYYNGEERAKGNILERFSAQQFPDLHSELNLSSLELGDSALYFCASSALGATDTQYFGPGTRLTVL.

This clone was seen a handful of times. The chain uses TRBV4-2 and TRBJ2-3; TRBD2 matches 7 bases. J gave up 6 bases and V 0 bases, and 0 bases lay outside the gene matches. Germline lookup yields CDR1 LGHNA and CDR2 YNFKEQ. This CDR3 has 13 amino acids. The CDR3 sequence: CASSQDGGDTQYF. The CDR3, as DNA: TGTGCCAGCAGCCAAGACGGGGGGGATACGCAGTATTTT.

This clone was seen a few times. The rearrangement uses TRBV7-6 and TRBJ1-5; possible D gene TRBD1, 6 bases. V lost 5 bases and J lost 3, with 14 bases in between. Germline V gene lookup returns CDR1 SGHVS and CDR2 FNYEAQ. The CDR3 contains 15 residues. This CDR3 is CASSPTGSDNQPQHF. CDR3 nucleotides: TGTGCCAGCAGCCCCACAGGGAGCGACAATCAGCCCCAGCATTTT.

The rearrangement links TRBV5-1 to TRBJ2-7, with 8 nucleotides matching TRBD2. CDR1 SGHRS and CDR2 YFSETQ come from the germline V gene. This CDR3 region has 14 residues. The trim removed 2 bases at V and 0 bases at J, leaving 1 base unmatched. The CDR3 protein is CASSFTSGSYEQYF. In nucleotides, the CDR3 is TGCGCCAGCAGCTTCACTAGCGGCTCCTACGAGCAGTACTTC.

The V and J genes are TRBV5-1 and TRBJ2-5, with 7 bases that match TRBD1. There are 13 residues in the CDR3. In germline, CDR1 is SGHRS, CDR2 YFSETQ. After removal of 3 bases from V and 4 bases from J, the junction contained 3 bases not matched to a gene. The CDR3 loop is CASSSQGTETQYF. The CDR3 DNA reads as TGCGCCAGCAGCTCACAGGGGACAGAGACCCAGTACTTC.

The genes are TRBV5-1 and TRBJ2-3; D is unresolved. Germline V gene lookup returns CDR1 SGHRS and CDR2 YFSETQ. CDR3 length: 12 residues. V was clipped by 1 base and J by 6 bases, with 6 bases between them. CDR3 bases: TGCGCCAGCAGCTTGCCGGAGGATACGCAGTATTTT. This gives the protein CASSLPEDTQYF.

V usage is TRBV9 and J usage is TRBJ1-1, with D maybe TRBD1 (5 bases). V was pared by 3 bases and J by 3 bases, with 12 bases between. Germline values: CDR1 SGDLS, CDR2 YYNGEE. The CDR3 has 14 residues. CDR3 sequence reads: CASSAGPWDTEAFF. DNA of the CDR3: TGTGCCAGCAGCGCAGGGCCATGGGACACTGAAGCTTTCTTT. Drawing the rest from reference TRBV9 and TRBJ1-1, the complete variable domain is DSGVTQTPKHLITATGQRVTLRCSPRSGDLSVYWYQQSLDQGLQFLIQYYNGEERAKGNILERFSAQQFPDLHSELNLSSLELGDSALYFCASSAGPWDTEAFFGQGTRLTVV.

This clone occurred once. CDR3 region: CASSVGAGQGAEQYF. In nucleotides, the CDR3 is TGTGCCAGCAGCGTAGGGGCGGGGCAGGGGGCCGAGCAGTACTTC. The chain has TRBV9 and TRBJ2-5; 8 bases map to TRBD1. The tail of the sequence fits TRBJ2-7 better, so the J call may be wrong. This CDR3 is 15 amino acids long. Germline V gene lookup returns CDR1 SGDLS and CDR2 YYNGEE.

The chain joins TRBV29-1 to TRBJ2-3; 8 bases line up with TRBD1. V gave up 3 bases and J gave up 2 bases; unmatched junction bases: 1. Germline V gene data show CDR1 as SQVTM and CDR2 as ANQGSEA. This CDR3 has 13 residues. The CDR3: CSVETGATDTQYF. The CDR3 region has the DNA TGCAGCGTTGAGACAGGGGCCACAGATACGCAGTATTTT.

This clone was picked up a small number of times. This chain links TRBV5-6 with TRBJ1-4; 9 nucleotides agree with TRBD1. Germline V gene data show CDR1 as SGHDT and CDR2 as YYEEEE. The CDR3 is 14 amino acids. Unmatched junction bases numbered 4, after V lost 4 bases and J lost 6 bases. CDR3 sequence (DNA): TGTGCCAGCAGCCTGGGACAGGGACATGAAAAACTGTTTTTT. Translating it yields CASSLGQGHEKLFF.

The V call is TRBV6-1, the J call TRBJ2-7; D may be TRBD1 (7 bases). The germline V and J ends were trimmed by 5 bases and 7 bases, with 21 bases remaining between them. Looked up from germline, CDR1 is MNHNS and CDR2 is SASEGT. CDR3 length: 15 amino acids. The CDR3 DNA sequence: TGTGCCAGCAGTCTTCGGGGACAGTTAGGAGGGGAGCAGTACTTC. This gives the protein CASSLRGQLGGEQYF.

The gene calls are TRBV7-2 and TRBJ1-6; 9 bases line up with TRBD1. Germline lookup yields CDR1 SGHTA and CDR2 FQGNSA. The CDR3 extends over 15 amino acids. The ends lost 0 bases at V and 9 bases at J; junction bases unmatched: 3. For the CDR3, the DNA is TGTGCCAGCAGCTTAGCCGGACAGGGGCTTTCACCCCTCCACTTT. Its protein product is CASSLAGQGLSPLHF.

The gene calls are TRBV7-8 and TRBJ1-3; D uncertain. The V end was cut by 3 bases, the J end by 4 bases, with 4 bases between. There are 12 residues in the CDR3. The germline V gene has CDR1 SGHVS and CDR2 FQNEAQ. The CDR3 DNA follows: TGTGCCAGCAGCTTTCCGGGAAACACCATATATTTT. Its protein is CASSFPGNTIYF.